This T cell receptor beta chain was identified during a study of cytomegalovirus exposure and HLA in healthy donors. Study details: HLA-typed donors were the source of about 85 million unique TCRs held in an early data release. Regarding the study as a whole: According to the study, roughly 160 TCR beta chains were cytomegalovirus-associated. With later analysis, a missense DCLRE1C variant became linked to TCR beta V- and J-gene trimming.

This PCR relied on a set of 60 Vbeta primers and 13 Jbeta primers. The assay was immunoSEQ multiplex PCR, and TCRdb's table has in-frame clones only and misses some. The sample includes some 250,000 clones, 75% to 85% of them seen just once. Note on this clone: The antigen remains undetermined.

CDR1 and CDR2 (germline): SGHTA, FQGNSA. This CDR3 has 15 amino acids. Unmatched junction bases numbered 3, after V lost 1 base and J lost 6 bases. The chain recombines TRBV7-2 with TRBJ2-3, with 11 bases matching TRBD2. This sequence was found in a woman aged 55-70 years in good health and CMV-seropositive. Sequencing used PBMCs. The chain's CDR3 is CASSLEPSGRDTQYF. CDR3 sequence (DNA): TGTGCCAGCAGCTTAGAGCCTAGCGGGAGGGATACGCAGTATTTT.